The 13 T cell receptor beta chains below all came from one sample that was sequenced in a study of OX40 agonist ivuxolimab in advanced cancers. Libraries were prepared by immunoSEQ multiplex PCR; TCRdb keeps only in-frame clonotypes and omits some of them. The sample lists about 80,000 clones, roughly 94% seen once, with 9.5% to 11% in the top ten. Source: CD4+ or CD8+ T cells sorted from blood, taken in a trial of the OX40 agonist ivuxolimab. The source is an adult with an advanced solid tumor such as melanoma, head and neck, liver or kidney cancer.

The chain carries TRBV21-1 and TRBJ1-1. TRBV21-1 is an annotated pseudogene. The CDR3 consists of 16 residues. In nucleotides, the CDR3 is TGTGCCAGCAGCAAAGTGGTTAAGAGGGTCGGAACTGAAGCTTTCTTT. It translates to CASSKVVKRVGTEAFF.

The CDR3 sequence is CASRPFGTLQETQYF. The CDR3 DNA follows: TGTGCCAGCAGACCCTTCGGGACACTGCAAGAGACCCAGTACTTC. This sequence joins TRBV27 and TRBJ2-5, with D tentatively TRBD1 (6 bases). The CDR3 sequence is 15 residues long. Germline-derived CDR1 and CDR2 are MNHEY and SMNVEV (reference sequence). Trimming removed 6 bases at V and 2 bases at J, with 16 bases between.

CDR3 bases: TGTGCCAGCAGCCAAGCTCTAGCGGGAGTATTCGTCAATGAGCAGTTCTTC. This translates into CASSQALAGVFVNEQFF. J is TRBJ2-1 and V is TRBV4-2; TRBD2 agrees at 10 bases. Germline V CDR1 and CDR2: LGHNA, YNFKEQ. V lost 1 base and J lost 6; bases outside the gene matches: 9. This CDR3 has 17 residues.

This CDR3 is CASSLQGDYEQYF. The DNA for the CDR3 is TGTGCCAGCAGCTTACAGGGTGACTACGAGCAGTACTTC. V usage is TRBV13 and J usage is TRBJ2-7; possible D gene TRBD1, 5 bases. Deletions cut 2 bases from V and 3 bases from J, with 8 bases between. The length of the CDR3 is 13 residues. Germline CDR1 is PRHDT and CDR2 is FYEKMQ (reference sequence). Supplemented by reference TRBV13 and TRBJ2-7, the full variable domain reads AAGVIQSPRHLIKEKRETATLKCYPIPRHDTVYWYQQGPGQDPQFLISFYEKMQSDKGSIPDRFSAQQFSDYHSELNMSSLELGDSALYFCASSLQGDYEQYFGPGTRLTVT.

This sequence joins TRBV9 and TRBJ2-7; 11 nucleotides line up with TRBD2. The CDR3 covers 14 residues. The trim removed 3 bases at V and 3 bases at J, leaving 2 bases unmatched. Germline lookup yields CDR1 SGDLS and CDR2 YYNGEE. The CDR3 sequence: CASSAGLAGYEQYF. The CDR3 nucleotides are TGTGCCAGCAGCGCCGGACTAGCGGGCTACGAGCAGTACTTC.

V usage is TRBV27 and J usage is TRBJ2-3; 8 nucleotides match TRBD2. Trimming removed 3 bases from V and 4 bases from J; junction bases left unmatched: 21. Germline V gene data show CDR1 as MNHEY and CDR2 as SMNVEV (reference sequence). The CDR3 has 20 residues. The DNA of the CDR3 is TGTGCCAGCAGTTTTTCCCCGGGGGGGTTAGCGGGACCAGGCGCAGATACGCAGTATTTT. Its translation: CASSFSPGGLAGPGADTQYF.

The chain links TRBV11-2 to TRBJ2-1; D not certain. The CDR3 length is 12 residues. V lost 4 bases and J 8 bases, leaving 9 bases between the germline ends. Germline V gene data show CDR1 as SGHAT and CDR2 as FQNNGV. CDR3 DNA sequence: TGTGCCAGCAGCTCCAGAGTGGATGAGCAGTTCTTC. Protein: CASSSRVDEQFF.

The rearrangement joins TRBV7-2 to TRBJ2-7; 13 nucleotides match TRBD2. The V gene's germline CDR1 is SGHTA and CDR2 FQGNSA. V gave up 5 bases and J gave up 4 bases; unmatched junction bases: 2. The CDR3 is 14 residues long. The CDR3 DNA is TGTGCCAGCAGCCCGGGACTAGCGGGATACGAGCAGTACTTC. It codes for CASSPGLAGYEQYF. The whole variable domain, filled in from reference TRBV7-2 and TRBJ2-7, reads GAGVSQSPSNKVTEKGKDVELRCDPISGHTALYWYRQSLGQGLEFLIYFQGNSAPDKSGLPSDRFSAERTGGSVSTLTIQRTQQEDSAVYLCASSPGLAGYEQYFGPGTRLTVT.

V is TRBV7-2 and J is TRBJ2-1, with D maybe TRBD1 (5 bases). This CDR3 is built from 12 residues. Trimming shortened V by 5 bases and J by 8 bases, and 10 bases separated the two germline ends. Germline V CDR1 and CDR2: SGHTA, FQGNSA. The CDR3 sequence is CASSRQGHEQFF. Written as DNA, the CDR3 is TGTGCCAGCAGCCGTCAGGGTCATGAGCAGTTCTTC.

The chain couples TRBV7-9 to TRBJ2-3, with 8 positions matching TRBD1. The CDR3 covers 15 residues. Looked up from germline, CDR1 is SEHNR and CDR2 is FQNEAQ (reference sequence). V was clipped by 6 bases and J by 3 bases; unmatched bases: 8. CDR3 region: CASSLVRGQTDTQYF. The CDR3 coding sequence is TGTGCCAGCAGTTTGGTCAGGGGGCAAACAGATACGCAGTATTTT.

This chain uses TRBV14 with TRBJ1-2; a possible D gene is TRBD1 (5 bases). V dropped 2 bases and J dropped 8 bases, with 18 bases sitting between them. Per germline, CDR1 SGHDN and CDR2 FVKESK. This CDR3 spans 15 amino acids. CDR3: CASSQYPQGGWGYTF. The CDR3 nucleotides read TGTGCCAGCAGCCAATATCCGCAGGGAGGTTGGGGCTACACCTTC.

The genes are TRBV5-6 and TRBJ1-2; the D is unclear. This CDR3 is 12 amino acids long. The germline gives CDR1 SGHDT, CDR2 YYEEEE. Trimming removed 4 bases from V and 8 bases from J, with 12 bases in between. CDR3 amino acids: CASSQSGYGYTF. CDR3 nucleotides: TGTGCCAGCAGCCAGTCCGGGTACGGCTACACCTTC.

Written as DNA, the CDR3 is TGTGCCAGTAGTACCGGACAGGGTGTGGTCCATAATTCACCCCTCCACTTT. This codes for CASSTGQGVVHNSPLHF. The V and J genes are TRBV19 and TRBJ1-6; 8 positions match TRBD1. CDR3 size: 17 residues. Germline-derived CDR1 and CDR2 are LNHDA and SQIVND (reference sequence). The J segment lost 5 bases and the V segment lost 4 bases, leaving 10 bases of the junction unmatched. The whole variable domain, filled in from reference TRBV19 and TRBJ1-6, reads DGGITQSPKYLFRKEGQNVTLSCEQNLNHDAMYWYRQDPGQGLRLIYYSQIVNDFQKGDIAEGYSVSREKKESFPLTVTSAQKNPTAFYLCASSTGQGVVHNSPLHFGNGTRLTVT.